A single sample gave rise to the 30 T cell receptor beta chains below, sequenced in a study of blood T cell repertoires in COVID-19. Measured with immunoSEQ multiplex PCR; TCRdb has only the in-frame clones, and not every one. The sample records 140,000 to 150,000 clones, 75% to 90% being singletons. The sequenced sample was peripheral blood. The receptors come from a human donor in a cohort sampled during active COVID-19.

The chain uses TRBV19 and TRBJ2-1, with TRBD2 matching over 8 bases. The germline CDR1 and CDR2 sequences are LNHDA and SQIVND (reference sequence). The CDR3 extends over 13 amino acids. The ends lost 5 bases at V and 7 bases at J; junction bases unmatched: 4. CDR3 amino acids: CASSAGGSNEQFF. The CDR3 DNA reads TGTGCCAGTAGTGCGGGGGGCAGTAATGAGCAGTTCTTC.

The V call is TRBV28, the J call TRBJ1-2, with D unresolved. Deletions cut 6 bases from V and 4 bases from J, with 12 bases between. The CDR3 runs 13 residues. CDR1 and CDR2 from the germline V gene are MDHEN and SYDVKM. This CDR3 reads CASRRSGGYGYTF. The CDR3 bases are TGTGCCAGCAGGAGGTCTGGCGGCTATGGCTACACCTTC.

The chain joins TRBV5-1 to TRBJ2-7; tentative D call: TRBD1 (6 bases). There are 14 residues in the CDR3. The V end lost 3 bases, the J end lost 5 bases, and 15 bases lay between the germline ends. Looked up from germline, CDR1 is SGHRS and CDR2 is YFSETQ. The CDR3 DNA reads TGCGCCAGCAGCTACTCCAGGGGATTGGACGAGCAGTACTTC. Encoded protein: CASSYSRGLDEQYF.

V and J are TRBV6-5 and TRBJ1-1; weak D call: TRBD1 (6 bases). Deletions cut 6 bases from V and 0 bases from J, with 8 bases between. The CDR3 has 13 amino acids. The germline gives CDR1 MNHEY, CDR2 SVGAGI. Written as DNA, the CDR3 is TGTGCCAGCAGGTCAGGGGTGAACACTGAAGCTTTCTTT. Residues: CASRSGVNTEAFF.

CDR3 nucleotides: TGCGCCAGCAGCCCAAACCGGGACAATGTCCCTGGTGAAAAACTGTTTTTT. Translated, it gives CASSPNRDNVPGEKLFF. The chain recombines TRBV5-1 with TRBJ1-4; a possible D gene is TRBD1 (6 bases). The V gene lost 4 bases and the J gene lost 7 bases, with 23 bases spanning the gap. Germline assignment: CDR1 SGHRS and CDR2 YFSETQ. CDR3 length: 17 residues.

V is TRBV6-5 and J is TRBJ1-1; 7 positions match TRBD1. The V gene end was trimmed by 8 bases and the J gene end by 3 bases; junction bases not matched to a gene: 6. The CDR3 length is 13 residues. CDR1 is MNHEY, CDR2 SVGAGI, per germline. The CDR3, as DNA: TGTGCCAGCGAAGGCAGGGGGTACACTGAAGCTTTCTTT. Amino acid sequence: CASEGRGYTEAFF.

Written as DNA, the CDR3 is TGTGCCAGCAGCCAAGTGGGACTAGCGAGTGATGAGCAGTTCTTC. Translated: CASSQVGLASDEQFF. The V gene is TRBV4-2, the J gene TRBJ2-1; 10 bases are shared with TRBD2. CDR1 is LGHNA and CDR2 is YNFKEQ in the germline V gene. The CDR3 covers 15 residues. The V gene end was trimmed by 1 base and the J gene end by 8 bases; junction bases not matched to a gene: 5.

The chain carries TRBV7-9 and TRBJ2-7; D possibly corresponds to TRBD1 (8 bases). The germline V gene encodes CDR1 SEHNR and CDR2 FQNEAQ (reference sequence). The CDR3 is made up of 15 amino acids. V lost 3 bases, J lost 4 bases, and 16 bases lay in between. The CDR3: CASSFSDREGYEQYF. The CDR3 nucleotides are TGTGCCAGCAGCTTCTCGGACAGGGAGGGATACGAGCAGTACTTC.

The rearrangement joins TRBV7-8 to TRBJ2-7; weak D call: TRBD1 (6 bases). Trimming took off 2 bases at V and 1 base at J, with 9 bases between the two ends. CDR1 is SGHVS, CDR2 FQNEAQ, per germline. The CDR3 contains 14 residues. For the CDR3, the DNA is TGTGCCAGCAGCTTAAGTACAGGGTCCTACGAGCAGTACGTC. Amino acid sequence: CASSLSTGSYEQYV.

V gene TRBV5-1 combines with J gene TRBJ1-5, with D unresolved. Germline V gene data show CDR1 as SGHRS and CDR2 as YFSETQ. This CDR3 contains 14 residues. V shed 5 bases and J shed 0 bases, with 9 bases lying between them. The CDR3 nucleotides are TGCGCCAGCAGTCCAGGACTTAGCAATCAGCCCCAGCATTTT. It codes for CASSPGLSNQPQHF.

The chain combines TRBV28 with TRBJ2-7; 8 bases are shared with TRBD1. There are 15 residues in the CDR3. Trimming at V came to 4 bases and at J to 6 bases, leaving 11 bases not matched to a gene. CDR1 and CDR2 from the germline V gene are MDHEN and SYDVKM. This CDR3 reads CASSYNMGQVSEQYF. CDR3 bases: TGTGCCAGCAGTTACAATATGGGACAGGTCTCCGAGCAGTACTTC.

The chain is built from TRBV29-1 and TRBJ1-1; D gene ambiguous. The CDR3 has 13 amino acids. The germline V and J ends were trimmed by 6 bases and 0 bases, with 11 bases remaining between them. The germline gives CDR1 SQVTM, CDR2 ANQGSEA. CDR3 sequence: CSVPRHLNTEAFF. The CDR3 DNA sequence: TGCAGCGTCCCGAGACATCTGAACACTGAAGCTTTCTTT. Using reference TRBV29-1 and TRBJ1-1 for the parts outside the CDR3, the full variable domain is SAVISQKPSRDICQRGTSLTIQCQVDSQVTMMFWYRQQPGQSLTLIATANQGSEATYESGFVIDKFPISRPNLTFSTLTVSNMSPEDSSIYLCSVPRHLNTEAFFGQGTRLTVV.

This rearrangement joins TRBV28 to TRBJ2-5; the D is unclear. Trimming removed 6 bases from V and 2 bases from J, with 13 bases in between. In germline, CDR1 is MDHEN, CDR2 SYDVKM. This CDR3 has 14 residues. The CDR3 is CASSLSWLQETQYF. DNA for the CDR3: TGTGCCAGCAGCCTCTCGTGGCTTCAAGAGACCCAGTACTTC.

This chain joins TRBV7-3 and TRBJ2-1; the match to TRBD1 covers 10 bases. V shed 0 bases, J shed 8 bases, and the junction held 4 bases outside the gene matches. The CDR3 loop spans 15 amino acids. The germline gives CDR1 SGHTA, CDR2 FQGTGA. CDR3 region: CASSLTGTGADEQFF. The CDR3 region has the DNA TGTGCCAGCAGCTTAACTGGGACAGGGGCGGATGAGCAGTTCTTC.

A few counts support this clone. The CDR3 protein is CASRLIGLAGHEDTQYF. DNA for the CDR3: TGTGCCAGTAGGCTGATCGGACTAGCGGGGCACGAGGATACGCAGTATTTT. This chain connects TRBV19 to TRBJ2-3, with TRBD2 matching 12 bases. The CDR3 is 17 amino acids. Germline CDR1 and CDR2: LNHDA and SQIVND (reference sequence). V trimming: 6 bases; J trimming: 6 bases; junction bases outside the gene matches: 13.

The gene calls are TRBV12-5 and TRBJ2-1; D unresolved. V lost 0 bases to trimming and J lost 0 bases, with 12 bases between them. Germline CDR1 reads LGHNT; CDR2 reads FRNRAP. The CDR3 is 17 amino acids. The CDR3 DNA reads as TGTGCTAGTGGTTTGGTCCCCCTATTAAGCTCCTACAATGAGCAGTTCTTC. As protein: CASGLVPLLSSYNEQFF.

The chain is built from TRBV18 and TRBJ1-2, with TRBD1 matching 7 bases. The length of the CDR3 is 14 residues. Trimming took 0 bases from V and 7 from J; bases not matched to a gene: 5. Looked up from germline, CDR1 is KGHSH and CDR2 is LQKENI. The CDR3 sequence: CASSPPTGTSGYTF. Written as DNA, the CDR3 is TGTGCCAGCTCACCACCGACAGGGACATCTGGCTACACCTTC.

V usage is TRBV11-2 and J usage is TRBJ2-4; TRBD1 might be the D (5 bases). With 2 bases removed from V and 0 bases from J, the gap between germline ends came to 14 bases. From germline, CDR1 is SGHAT and CDR2 FQNNGV. The CDR3 is made up of 17 amino acids. Here the CDR3 reads CASSLIFGQVAKNIQYF. In DNA, the CDR3 is TGTGCCAGCAGCTTAATTTTCGGACAAGTAGCCAAAAACATTCAGTACTTC.

The chain links TRBV2 to TRBJ1-1; 7 bases map to TRBD1. J lost 6 bases, V lost 1 base, and 8 bases had no gene match. Germline lookup yields CDR1 SNHLY and CDR2 FYNNEI. This CDR3 has 15 residues. CDR3 sequence reads: CASSEDAGGRAEAFF. For the CDR3, the DNA is TGTGCCAGCAGTGAAGATGCAGGGGGACGCGCTGAAGCTTTCTTT.

This rearrangement joins TRBV2 to TRBJ2-5; 12 bases map to TRBD2. The V and J ends lost 5 bases and 1 base, in that order; junction bases with no gene match: 5. CDR3 length: 16 amino acids. Germline V gene sequence: CDR1 SNHLY, CDR2 FYNNEI. The DNA for the CDR3 is TGTGCCAGCAGTAGAGGACTAGCGGGGCCCCAAGAGACCCAGTACTTC. Amino acid sequence: CASSRGLAGPQETQYF.

The J gene is TRBJ1-2, the V gene TRBV7-2; no reliable D call. The CDR3 is 14 residues long. V was pared by 5 bases and J by 4 bases, with 14 bases between. In germline, CDR1 is SGHTA, CDR2 FQGNSA. CDR3 DNA: TGTGCCAGCAGCGTTGACACCGCCACCTATGGCTACACCTTC. This codes for CASSVDTATYGYTF.

Only a few counts were recorded for this clone. This chain uses TRBV19 with TRBJ2-5; TRBD2 might be the D (5 bases). Trimming removed 1 base from V and 4 bases from J, with 13 bases in between. Germline CDR1 and CDR2: LNHDA and SQIVND (reference sequence). The CDR3 extends over 15 amino acids. The chain's CDR3 is CASSIVSGSGETQYF. The CDR3, as DNA: TGTGCCAGTAGTATAGTATCGGGGTCCGGAGAGACCCAGTACTTC.

The CDR3 sequence: CASSPGQLNYGYTF. CDR3 nucleotide sequence: TGTGCCAGCTCACCGGGGCAGCTTAACTATGGCTACACCTTC. The chain employs TRBV18 and TRBJ1-2, with D possibly being TRBD1 (5 bases). The CDR3 totals 14 residues. V lost 3 bases, J lost 1 base, and 9 bases lay in between. Germline CDR1 is KGHSH and CDR2 is LQKENI.

In its sample, this clone was seen a few times. The CDR3 DNA follows: TGTGCCAGCAGCTTACTAGGGCACGAGCAGTACGTC. This codes for CASSLLGHEQYV. The V gene is TRBV5-6, the J gene TRBJ2-7, with D tentatively TRBD2 (5 bases). V was cut by 2 bases and J by 5 bases, with 8 bases left in between. Germline V gene lookup returns CDR1 SGHDT and CDR2 YYEEEE. CDR3 length equals 12 residues.

The CDR3 spells CASSFEDTQYF. CDR3 nucleotides: TGTGCCAGCAGTTTTGAGGATACGCAGTATTTT. The V gene is TRBV12-3 or TRBV12-4, the J gene TRBJ2-3, with D hard to call. CDR3 length equals 11 residues. Deletions cut 3 bases from V and 6 bases from J, with 4 bases between.

The genes are TRBV20-1 and TRBJ2-5; D not certain. With 5 bases removed from V and 4 bases from J, the gap between germline ends came to 8 bases. Per the germline V gene, CDR1 is DFQATT and CDR2 is SNEGSKA (reference sequence). This CDR3 spans 11 amino acids. CDR3 DNA: TGCAGTGCTGTATTCCTAGAGACCCAGTACTTC. It codes for CSAVFLETQYF.

This rearrangement joins TRBV5-6 to TRBJ2-4; possible D gene TRBD2, 5 bases. This CDR3 region has 14 residues. Germline V gene lookup returns CDR1 SGHDT and CDR2 YYEEEE. Trimming cost V 4 bases and J 3 bases, with 11 bases left between them. The CDR3 reads CASSPVEGKNIQYF. CDR3 in DNA: TGTGCCAGCAGCCCCGTTGAGGGCAAAAACATTCAGTACTTC.

In this sample, this clone turned up once. The V and J genes are TRBV5-8 and TRBJ1-4; D possibly corresponds to TRBD1 (6 bases). The V end was cut by 2 bases, the J end by 4 bases, with 12 bases between. Germline V lookup: CDR1 SGHTS, CDR2 YDEGEE. CDR3 length equals 15 residues. The CDR3 nucleotides read TGTGCCAGCAGCTTCGGACAGCAGCTTAATGAAAAACTGTTTTTT. Its protein is CASSFGQQLNEKLFF.

This clone occurred once. The gene calls are TRBV7-2 and TRBJ1-5; a possible D gene is TRBD1 (5 bases). Deletions cut 8 bases from V and 5 bases from J, with 19 bases between. The germline CDR1 and CDR2 sequences are SGHTA and FQGNSA. The CDR3 loop spans 15 amino acids. CDR3 nucleotide sequence: TGTGCCAGCTCCCAGGGAGGTTTTCGGCATCAGCCCCAGCATTTT. Encoded protein: CASSQGGFRHQPQHF.

The chain carries TRBV7-9 and TRBJ1-1; D not resolved. Trimming removed 1 base at V and 6 bases at J, with 3 bases between. This CDR3 has 11 residues. Germline lookup yields CDR1 SEHNR and CDR2 FQNEAQ (reference sequence). CDR3 bases: TGTGCCAGCAGCTTAGTCGCTGAAGCTTTCTTT. Protein sequence: CASSLVAEAFF. The variable domain in full, with the rest retrieved from reference TRBV7-9 and TRBJ1-1, is DTGVSQNPRHKITKRGQNVTFRCDPISEHNRLYWYRQTLGQGPEFLTYFQNEAQLEKSRLLSDRFSAERPKGSFSTLEIQRTEQGDSAMYLCASSLVAEAFFGQGTRLTVV.